This T cell receptor beta chain was retrieved from a study of blood T cell repertoires in COVID-19. For the study at large: The origin of the acute and convalescent COVID-19 samples was the United States, Italy and Spain. The cDNA or gDNA used as material had been derived from T cells, B-cell-depleted T cells, or PBMCs.

As originally analysed: Estimation of nucleated cell counts was performed using reference gene primer amplification. TCRdb's table, derived via immunoSEQ multiplex PCR, lists solely in-frame clones and lacks some. V, J and clone size were drawn from that table, and D and trimming were deduced from the DNA. The sample has tens of thousands of clones, about 93% seen once; the top ten hold about 5.5%. CDR3 length: 12 residues. Germline V gene lookup returns CDR1 LNHDA and CDR2 SQIVND (reference sequence). V shed 1 base and J shed 9 bases, with 7 bases lying between them. The gene calls are TRBV19 and TRBJ2-1; tentative D call: TRBD2 (5 bases). Sequences were obtained from peripheral blood. The receptor was derived from a human donor in a cohort sampled during active COVID-19. CDR3 amino acids: CASSIVGVEQFF. CDR3 DNA: TGTGCCAGTAGTATAGTCGGGGTTGAGCAGTTCTTC.